The rows below give T cell receptor beta chains drawn from one sample of a study of shared clonotypes between healthy human individuals. The method was immunoSEQ multiplex PCR; TCRdb's version includes in-frame clones alone and lacks a portion of them. The sample has about 1.5 million clones; around 97% are singletons. Sequenced sample: naive CD4+ T cells sorted from blood. Receptor source: a young man in good health. The conserved cysteine and the conserved F or W are not part of the CDR3 here.

TRBJ1-5,TRBV19,ASSIALSNQPQH
TRBJ2-5,TRBV19,ASSILAGGPETQY
TRBJ2-1,TRBV15,ATSRDASGRNEQF
TRBJ1-2,TRBV30,AWRPQQGARGYT
TRBJ2-1,TRBV27,ASSFQHGYNEQF
TRBJ2-2,TRBV11-3,ASSLRPLTANTGELF
TRBJ2-7,TRBV18,ASSPLPRTGTHYEQY
TRBJ1-1,TRBV7-2,ASSLQGEAF
TRBJ2-1,TRBV7-2,ASSLASLAGYNEQF
TRBJ1-4,TRBV5-1,ASSLKSGGTNEKLF